The 22 T cell receptor beta chains presented below share a single source sample, sequenced in a study of vaccination effects on CD4 cells after COVID-19. Culture lasted 10 days before CD4+ T cell isolation. No cognate antigen is known for these TCRs. The table came from immunoSEQ multiplex PCR; TCRdb's copy has only in-frame clones and leaves some out. The sample holds approximately 45,000 clones; about 78% are singletons and the top ten take approximately 10%. Sequenced here: CD4+ T cells from PBMCs cultured without peptide, sampled before COVID-19 vaccination. The receptors were sampled from a human donor who had a prior SARS-CoV-2 infection.

This rearrangement joins TRBV19 to TRBJ2-7; the D gene could be TRBD1 or TRBD2 (5 bases each). CDR3 length equals 12 residues. Per germline, CDR1 LNHDA and CDR2 SQIVND (reference sequence). V was trimmed by 5 bases and J by 6 bases, leaving 11 bases between them. Written as DNA, the CDR3 is TGTGCCAGTAGTTCCAGAGGGGTCGAGCAGTACTTC. Encoded protein: CASSSRGVEQYF.

This chain connects TRBV5-4 to TRBJ1-2; D is perhaps TRBD1 (5 bases). CDR1 is SGHNT, CDR2 YYREEE, per germline (reference sequence). V was trimmed by 0 bases and J by 7 bases, leaving 16 bases between them. This CDR3 contains 15 residues. The CDR3 loop reads CASSLGQSLAGGYTF. The CDR3 nucleotides read TGTGCCAGCAGCTTGGGACAGTCCTTGGCTGGTGGCTACACCTTC.

The rearrangement uses TRBV7-3 and TRBJ2-3; TRBD2 aligns across 12 bases. CDR3 length: 15 amino acids. With 3 bases clipped from V and 7 bases from J, the junction kept 5 bases outside the gene matches. Germline CDR1 reads SGHTA; CDR2 reads FQGTGA. In nucleotides, the CDR3 is TGTGCCAGCAGCTTCCTAGCGGGAGGGATGTATACGCAGTATTTT. Translating gives CASSFLAGGMYTQYF. The complete variable domain, with remaining parts taken from reference TRBV7-3 and TRBJ2-3, reads GAGVSQTPSNKVTEKGKYVELRCDPISGHTALYWYRQSLGQGPEFLIYFQGTGAADDSGLPNDRFFAVRPEGSVSTLKIQRTERGDSAVYLCASSFLAGGMYTQYFGPGTRLTVL.

The rearrangement uses TRBV4-1 and TRBJ1-6; 12 bases line up with TRBD1. Trimming at V came to 4 bases and at J to 5 bases, leaving 3 bases not matched to a gene. In germline, CDR1 is MGHRA, CDR2 YSYEKL. The CDR3 contains 16 residues. The CDR3 DNA reads as TGCGCCAGCAGCCGGGGACAGGGGGCCAATAATTCACCCCTCCACTTT. As protein: CASSRGQGANNSPLHF.

The chain is built from TRBV5-6 and TRBJ2-6; the D gene is possibly TRBD1 (6 bases). From germline, CDR1 is SGHDT and CDR2 YYEEEE. Trimming removed 3 bases from V and 0 bases from J, with 7 bases in between. The CDR3 runs to 15 residues. This chain's CDR3 is CASSWGRSGANVLTF. The CDR3 DNA reads as TGTGCCAGCAGCTGGGGGCGCTCTGGGGCCAACGTCCTGACTTTC.

This clone was detected only once. The rearrangement links TRBV13 to TRBJ2-3; 9 bases line up with TRBD2. This CDR3 region has 18 residues. CDR1 PRHDT and CDR2 FYEKMQ come from the germline V gene (reference sequence). With 5 bases clipped from V and 5 bases from J, the junction kept 17 bases outside the gene matches. CDR3 protein: CASSPVAGGEDSQDTQYF. CDR3 sequence (DNA): TGTGCCAGCAGCCCAGTGGCGGGAGGGGAGGACAGCCAAGATACGCAGTATTTT.

This chain uses TRBV18 with TRBJ2-5; D tentatively fits TRBD1 or TRBD2 (5 bases each). Trimming removed 2 bases at V and 1 base at J, with 5 bases between. Per germline, CDR1 KGHSH and CDR2 LQKENI. This CDR3 is built from 13 residues. The CDR3 DNA reads as TGTGCCAGCTCACCAGGGGGCCAAGAGACCCAGTACTTC. This encodes CASSPGGQETQYF.

The rearrangement links TRBV6-1 to TRBJ2-1, with TRBD1 matching 9 bases. Per the germline V gene, CDR1 is MNHNS and CDR2 is SASEGT. V shed 3 bases, J shed 4 bases, and the junction held 4 bases outside the gene matches. There are 15 residues in the CDR3. DNA for the CDR3: TGTGCCAGCAGTGACACAGGGGGCGGATACAATGAGCAGTTCTTC. This codes for CASSDTGGGYNEQFF.

The chain uses TRBV12-3 or TRBV12-4 and TRBJ2-3; D is ambiguous. The CDR3 is made up of 12 amino acids. Trimming left V 6 bases short and J 4 bases short, with 8 bases between. Here the CDR3 reads CASRTLADTQYF. As DNA, the CDR3 is TGTGCCAGCAGGACACTGGCAGATACGCAGTATTTT.

The chain is built from TRBV30 and TRBJ2-2; 8 nucleotides agree with TRBD1. Germline V gene lookup returns CDR1 GTSNPN and CDR2 SVGIG (reference sequence). This CDR3 comprises 13 residues. V was pared by 5 bases and J by 1 base, with 0 bases of the junction left unmatched. The CDR3 bases are TGTGCCTGGGACAGGGGGAACACCGGGGAGCTGTTTTTT. Translated: CAWDRGNTGELFF.

The sample holds one count of this clone. V and J are TRBV11-2 and TRBJ1-2; TRBD1 is a possible D gene (6 bases). V lost 3 bases and J 5 bases, leaving 10 bases between the germline ends. CDR3 length: 13 residues. Germline V gives CDR1 SGHAT, CDR2 FQNNGV. CDR3 region: CASSFLQGYGYTF. The CDR3 DNA is TGTGCCAGCAGCTTCCTACAGGGTTATGGCTACACCTTC.

The chain employs TRBV2 and TRBJ2-2, with unresolved D. The CDR3 has 14 amino acids. Germline V gene data show CDR1 as SNHLY and CDR2 as FYNNEI. The CDR3 region has the DNA TGTGCAAGCCTAAGGCAGCTTCTCACCGGGGAGCTGTTTTTT. Translation gives CASLRQLLTGELFF.

V gene TRBV15 combines with J gene TRBJ2-5; no clear D. V was shortened by 1 base and J by 1 base, with 13 bases between the two germline ends. Germline V gene sequence: CDR1 LNHNV, CDR2 YYDKDF (reference sequence). The CDR3 is 16 residues long. The DNA for the CDR3 is TGTGCCACCAGCAGAGCCAGACTCGGCGGCCAAGAGACCCAGTACTTC. Translation gives CATSRARLGGQETQYF.

The V call is TRBV11-3, the J call TRBJ2-2, with a possible D match to TRBD2 (6 bases). The CDR3 length is 14 residues. Germline lookup yields CDR1 SGHNT and CDR2 YENEEA. Trimming took off 5 bases at V and 6 bases at J, with 13 bases between the two ends. CDR3 amino acids: CASSTLSSAGELFF. In nucleotides, the CDR3 is TGTGCCAGCAGCACGTTGTCTAGCGCCGGGGAGCTGTTTTTT.

The chain combines TRBV11-3 with TRBJ2-1; TRBD1 might be the D (5 bases). This CDR3 has 15 amino acids. V lost 5 bases and J lost 7, with 18 bases in between. From germline, CDR1 is SGHNT and CDR2 YENEEA. The CDR3 reads CASSQRAREWNEQFF. The CDR3 DNA reads as TGTGCCAGCAGCCAAAGGGCCAGGGAATGGAATGAGCAGTTCTTC.

This clone was counted a few times. This chain connects TRBV19 to TRBJ2-3; TRBD2 matches 9 bases. The J segment lost 4 bases and the V segment lost 2 bases, leaving 10 bases of the junction unmatched. Germline-derived CDR1 and CDR2 are LNHDA and SQIVND (reference sequence). This CDR3 has 17 amino acids. The CDR3 DNA reads as TGTGCCAGTAGTATAATCCGAGCGGGGGGAAGAGCAGATACGCAGTATTTT. Its translation is CASSIIRAGGRADTQYF.

This clone was counted a few times. This chain uses TRBV12-3 or TRBV12-4 with TRBJ2-1, with D possibly being TRBD1 or TRBD2 (5 bases each). Trimming cost V 8 bases and J 8 bases, with 7 bases left between them. The CDR3 loop spans 10 amino acids. For the CDR3, the DNA is TGTGCCAGCGGGGGTTATGAGCAGTTCTTC. Protein: CASGGYEQFF.

V usage is TRBV6-2 or TRBV6-3 and J usage is TRBJ1-6; D possibly corresponds to TRBD1 (5 bases). This CDR3 comprises 15 residues. CDR1 MNHEY and CDR2 SVGEGT come from the germline V gene. Trimming removed 4 bases at V and 10 bases at J, with 17 bases between. The CDR3 loop is CASSSGPTRGSPLHF. CDR3 DNA: TGTGCCAGCAGTTCGGGGCCTACCCGGGGGTCACCCCTCCACTTT.

This sequence joins TRBV5-1 and TRBJ2-7; TRBD2 agrees at 7 bases. Germline V lookup: CDR1 SGHRS, CDR2 YFSETQ. There are 13 residues in the CDR3. With 8 bases clipped from V and 0 bases from J, the junction kept 5 bases outside the gene matches. The CDR3 reads CARLAVHSYEQYF. The CDR3 DNA reads TGCGCCAGGCTAGCGGTCCACTCCTACGAGCAGTACTTC.

The genes are TRBV7-9 and TRBJ1-3; perhaps TRBD1 as D (5 bases). The CDR3 runs to 18 residues. CDR1 and CDR2 from the germline V gene are SEHNR and FQNEAQ (reference sequence). V lost 1 base, J lost 10 bases, and 26 bases lay in between. The CDR3 loop reads CASSLVLRRDAYSVTIYF. The CDR3, as DNA: TGTGCCAGCAGCTTAGTGTTACGTCGGGACGCGTACTCGGTGACCATATATTTT.

The chain joins TRBV28 to TRBJ2-7; possible D gene TRBD1, 5 bases. The CDR3 is 15 amino acids. Germline V gene lookup returns CDR1 MDHEN and CDR2 SYDVKM. Trimming left V 6 bases short and J 2 bases short, with 17 bases between. The CDR3 sequence: CASSRRTLPPYEQYF. The DNA of the CDR3 is TGTGCCAGCAGCCGGCGGACACTCCCCCCCTACGAGCAGTACTTC.

The chain carries TRBV3-1 (or the pseudogene TRBV3-2) and TRBJ2-5; D is possibly TRBD2 (6 bases). This CDR3 region has 13 residues. The V gene's germline CDR1 is LGHDT and CDR2 YNNKEL (reference sequence). V was trimmed by 4 bases and J by 5 bases, leaving 11 bases between them. This CDR3 reads CASSPGGVETQYF. CDR3 nucleotide sequence: TGTGCCAGCAGCCCCGGAGGGGTCGAGACCCAGTACTTC.